The sequence of this TCR beta chain was determined in a study of OX40 agonist ivuxolimab in advanced cancers. Study at large: Patients with prior anti-PD-1, anti-PD-L1 or anti-CTLA-4 therapy were eligible; roughly 41% had some.

Autoimmune disease history or systemic immunosuppression led to patients being barred. The table came from immunoSEQ multiplex PCR; TCRdb's copy has only in-frame clones and leaves some out. The sample has around 80,000 clones, roughly 80% seen once; the top ten hold around 7.8%. From germline, CDR1 is MNHEY and CDR2 SVGAGI. There are 14 residues in the CDR3. Unmatched junction bases numbered 7, after V lost 6 bases and J lost 7 bases. The receptor comes from an adult with an advanced solid tumor such as melanoma, head and neck, liver or kidney cancer. Sequenced here: CD4+ or CD8+ T cells sorted from blood, sampled in a trial of the OX40 agonist ivuxolimab. The chain recombines TRBV6-5 with TRBJ1-5, with 9 bases matching TRBD1. The CDR3 sequence: CASRPQGATQPQHF. The CDR3 nucleotides are TGTGCCAGCAGGCCACAGGGGGCAACGCAGCCCCAGCATTTT.